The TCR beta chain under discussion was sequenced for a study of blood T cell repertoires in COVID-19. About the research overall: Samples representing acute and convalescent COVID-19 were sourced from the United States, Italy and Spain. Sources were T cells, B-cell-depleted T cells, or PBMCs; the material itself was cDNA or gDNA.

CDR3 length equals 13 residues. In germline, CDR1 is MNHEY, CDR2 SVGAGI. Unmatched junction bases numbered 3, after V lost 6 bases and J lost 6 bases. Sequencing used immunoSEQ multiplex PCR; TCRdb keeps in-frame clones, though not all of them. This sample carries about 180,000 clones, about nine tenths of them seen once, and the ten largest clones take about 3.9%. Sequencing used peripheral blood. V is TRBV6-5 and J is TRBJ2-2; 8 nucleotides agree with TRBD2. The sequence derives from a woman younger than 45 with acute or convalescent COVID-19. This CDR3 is CASSGRASGELFF. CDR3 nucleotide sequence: TGTGCCAGCAGCGGGAGGGCCTCCGGGGAGCTGTTTTTT.